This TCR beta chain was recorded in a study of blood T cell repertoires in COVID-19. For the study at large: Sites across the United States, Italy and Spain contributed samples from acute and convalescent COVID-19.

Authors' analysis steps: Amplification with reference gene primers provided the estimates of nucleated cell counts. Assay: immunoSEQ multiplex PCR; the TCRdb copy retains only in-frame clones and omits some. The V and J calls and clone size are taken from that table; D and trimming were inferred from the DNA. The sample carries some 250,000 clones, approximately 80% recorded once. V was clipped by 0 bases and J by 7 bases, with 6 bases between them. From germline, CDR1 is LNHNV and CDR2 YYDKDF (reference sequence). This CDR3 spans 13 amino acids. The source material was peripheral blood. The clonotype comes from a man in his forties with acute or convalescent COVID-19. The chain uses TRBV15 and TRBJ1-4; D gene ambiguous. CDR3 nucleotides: TGTGCCACCAGCAGAGATTCAGGTGAAAAACTGTTTTTT. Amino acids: CATSRDSGEKLFF.